The present TCR beta chain was sequenced within a study of blood T cells in healthy people across ages. The use of a sample-barcoded 5' primer and a J-beta primer mix characterized a second PCR of roughly 6 to 12 cycles. Via MiXCR, TCRdb re-called the 5' RACE reads, giving one row per CDR3 protein. The table has fewer than 800,000 distinct CDR3 sequences, 25% seen once. This clonotype was observed a handful of times. These data were also filed under a second study, of T cells of mothers and their children. That publication notes: Primer M1S, used in the second PCR, introduced sample barcodes and 2-4 random nucleotides.

Sequencing input: blood. The TCR originated in a boy younger than 18 in good health.

This CDR3 reads CASSLGSGNVSEKLFF. The CDR3 coding sequence is TGTGCCAGCAGTTTAGGGTCCGGGAATGTTAGTGAAAAACTGTTTTTT. This chain links TRBV28 with TRBJ1-4; D gene ambiguous. The CDR3 runs to 16 residues. Trimming pared 2 bases from V and 7 bases from J, leaving 17 bases between. The germline CDR1 and CDR2 sequences are MDHEN and SYDVKM.